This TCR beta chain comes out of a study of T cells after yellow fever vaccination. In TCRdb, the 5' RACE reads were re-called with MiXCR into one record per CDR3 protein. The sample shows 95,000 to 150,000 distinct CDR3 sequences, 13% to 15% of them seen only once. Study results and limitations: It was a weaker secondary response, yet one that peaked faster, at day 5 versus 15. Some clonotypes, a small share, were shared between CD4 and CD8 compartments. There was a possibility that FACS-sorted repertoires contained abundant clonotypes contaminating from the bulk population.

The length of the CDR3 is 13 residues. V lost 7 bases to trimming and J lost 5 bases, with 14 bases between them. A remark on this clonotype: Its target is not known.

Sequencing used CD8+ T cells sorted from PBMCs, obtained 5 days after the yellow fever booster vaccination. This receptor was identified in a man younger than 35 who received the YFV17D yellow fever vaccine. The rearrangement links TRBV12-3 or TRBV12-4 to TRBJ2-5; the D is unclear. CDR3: CASTRPEMETQYF. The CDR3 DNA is TGTGCCAGCACCCGCCCTGAGATGGAGACCCAGTACTTC.